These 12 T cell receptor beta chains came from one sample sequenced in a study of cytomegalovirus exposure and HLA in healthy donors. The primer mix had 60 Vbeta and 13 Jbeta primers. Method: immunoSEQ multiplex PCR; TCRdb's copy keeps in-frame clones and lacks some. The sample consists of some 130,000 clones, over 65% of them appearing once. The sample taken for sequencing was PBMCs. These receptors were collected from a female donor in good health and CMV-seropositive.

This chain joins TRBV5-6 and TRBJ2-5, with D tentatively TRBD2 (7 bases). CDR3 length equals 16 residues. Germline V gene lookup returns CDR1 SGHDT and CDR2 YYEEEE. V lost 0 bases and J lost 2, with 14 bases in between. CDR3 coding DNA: TGTGCCAGCAGCTTGGTACAGGGAGGGGGGCAAGAGACCCAGTACTTC. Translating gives CASSLVQGGGQETQYF.

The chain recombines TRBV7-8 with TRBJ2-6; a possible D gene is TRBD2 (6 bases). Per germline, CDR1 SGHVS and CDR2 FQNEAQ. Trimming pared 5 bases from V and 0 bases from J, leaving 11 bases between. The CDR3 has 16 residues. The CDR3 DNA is TGTGCCAGCAGCCGGAGGGACCTCTCTGGGGCCAACGTCCTGACTTTC. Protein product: CASSRRDLSGANVLTF.

CDR3 coding DNA: TGTGCCAGCAGCCAAGGACAGGGCCGTAGAAACGAGCAGTACTTC. Translated: CASSQGQGRRNEQYF. The chain recombines TRBV14 with TRBJ2-7; 7 bases are a match to TRBD1. The V gene's germline CDR1 is SGHDN and CDR2 FVKESK. The length of the CDR3 is 15 residues. J was trimmed by 5 bases and V by 1 base; bases with no gene match: 8. Full variable domain (missing parts from reference TRBV14 and TRBJ2-7): EAGVTQFPSHSVIEKGQTVTLRCDPISGHDNLYWYRRVMGKEIKFLLHFVKESKQDESGMPNNRFLAERTGGTYSTLKVQPAELEDSGVYFCASSQGQGRRNEQYFGPGTRLTVT.

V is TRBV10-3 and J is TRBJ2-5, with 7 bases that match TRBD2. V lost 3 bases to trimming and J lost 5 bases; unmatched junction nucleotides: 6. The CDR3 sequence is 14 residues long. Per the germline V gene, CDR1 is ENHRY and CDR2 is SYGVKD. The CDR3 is CAISDERDRETQYF. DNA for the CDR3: TGTGCCATCAGTGACGAGCGGGATAGGGAGACCCAGTACTTC.

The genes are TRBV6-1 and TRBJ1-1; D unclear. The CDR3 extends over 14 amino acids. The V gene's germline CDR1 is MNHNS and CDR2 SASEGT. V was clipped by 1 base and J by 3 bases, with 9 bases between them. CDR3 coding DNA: TGTGCCAGCAGTGAAGACACCCGATACACTGAAGCTTTCTTT. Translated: CASSEDTRYTEAFF.

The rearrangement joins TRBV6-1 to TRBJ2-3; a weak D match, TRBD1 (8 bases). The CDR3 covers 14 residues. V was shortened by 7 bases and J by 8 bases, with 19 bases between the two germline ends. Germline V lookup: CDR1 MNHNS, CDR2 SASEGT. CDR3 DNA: TGTGCCAGCATATTTACAGGGGGGGCCAGTACGCAGTATTTT. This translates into CASIFTGGASTQYF.

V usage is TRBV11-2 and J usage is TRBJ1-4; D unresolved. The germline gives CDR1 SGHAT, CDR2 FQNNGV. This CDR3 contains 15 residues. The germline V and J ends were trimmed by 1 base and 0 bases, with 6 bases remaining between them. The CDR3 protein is CASSLGLATNEKLFF. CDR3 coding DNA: TGTGCCAGCAGCTTAGGGCTTGCAACTAATGAAAAACTGTTTTTT.

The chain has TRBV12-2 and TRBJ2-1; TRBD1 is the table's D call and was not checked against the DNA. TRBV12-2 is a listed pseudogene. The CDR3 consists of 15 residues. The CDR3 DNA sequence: TGTGCAAGTCGGGAAAACAGGGGGTCCTACAATGAGCAGTTCTTC. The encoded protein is CASRENRGSYNEQFF.

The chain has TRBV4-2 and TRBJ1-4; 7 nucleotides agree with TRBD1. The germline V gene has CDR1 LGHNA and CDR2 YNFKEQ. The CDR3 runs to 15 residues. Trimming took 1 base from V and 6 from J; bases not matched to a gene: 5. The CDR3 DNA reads TGTGCCAGCAGCCAAGTAGGAACAGGGGATGAAAAACTGTTTTTT. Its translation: CASSQVGTGDEKLFF.

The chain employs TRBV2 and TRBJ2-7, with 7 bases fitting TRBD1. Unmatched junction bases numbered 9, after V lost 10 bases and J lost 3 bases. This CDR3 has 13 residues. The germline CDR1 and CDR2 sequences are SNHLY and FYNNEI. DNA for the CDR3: TGTGCCACCCACCGGGACAGCAACTACGAGCAGTACTTC. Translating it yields CATHRDSNYEQYF.

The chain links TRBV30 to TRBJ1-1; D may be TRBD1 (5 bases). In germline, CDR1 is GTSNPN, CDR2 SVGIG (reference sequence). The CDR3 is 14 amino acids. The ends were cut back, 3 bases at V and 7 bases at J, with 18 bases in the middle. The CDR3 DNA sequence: TGTGCCTGGAGGTCGGGACTTCGGAGCTTTGAAGCTTTCTTT. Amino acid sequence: CAWRSGLRSFEAFF.

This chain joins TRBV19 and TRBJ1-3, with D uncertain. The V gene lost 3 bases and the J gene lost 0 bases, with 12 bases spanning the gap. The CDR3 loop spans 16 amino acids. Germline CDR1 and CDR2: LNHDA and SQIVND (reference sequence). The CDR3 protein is CASSMRGRGSGNTIYF. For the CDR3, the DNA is TGTGCCAGTAGTATGCGCGGGAGAGGCTCTGGAAACACCATATATTTT.